This TCR beta chain is drawn from a study of T cell responses to AZD1222 COVID-19 vaccine. CDR1 is MNHEY, CDR2 SVGAGI, per germline. Trimming pared 0 bases from V and 8 bases from J, leaving 14 bases between. This CDR3 has 15 residues. Assay: immunoSEQ multiplex PCR; the TCRdb copy retains only in-frame clones and omits some. The data hold around 70,000 clones, with roughly nine tenths observed a single time. This chain uses TRBV6-5 with TRBJ2-1, with TRBD2 as a possible D gene (5 bases). The material sequenced was peripheral blood, taken 28 days after the second AZD1222 dose. The receptor's source is an adult who received the AZD1222 COVID-19 vaccine. CDR3 loop: CASSYSGPPGDEQFF. CDR3 sequence (DNA): TGTGCCAGCAGTTACTCCGGACCACCCGGGGATGAGCAGTTCTTC.